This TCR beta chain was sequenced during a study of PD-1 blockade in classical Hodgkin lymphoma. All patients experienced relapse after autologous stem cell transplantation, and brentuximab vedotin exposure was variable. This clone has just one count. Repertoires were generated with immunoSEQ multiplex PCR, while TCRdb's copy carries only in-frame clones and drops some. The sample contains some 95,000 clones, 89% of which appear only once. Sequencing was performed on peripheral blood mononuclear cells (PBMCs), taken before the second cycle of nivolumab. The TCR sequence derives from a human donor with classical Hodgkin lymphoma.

Written as DNA, the CDR3 is TGCGCCAGCAGCTGGTCGGGACAGGTGGGGACCTACGAGCAGTACTTC. This gives the protein CASSWSGQVGTYEQYF. The chain has TRBV5-1 and TRBJ2-7, with 8 bases identical to TRBD1. V shed 3 bases and J 2 bases; nucleotides not matched to a gene: 10. The CDR3 is made up of 16 amino acids. Germline CDR1 is SGHRS and CDR2 is YFSETQ. The full variable domain, rest sourced from reference TRBV5-1 and TRBJ2-7, is KAGVTQTPRYLIKTRGQQVTLSCSPISGHRSVSWYQQTPGQGLQFLFEYFSETQRNKGNFPGRFSGRQFSNSRSEMNVSTLELGDSALYLCASSWSGQVGTYEQYFGPGTRLTVT.